This T cell receptor beta chain was recorded in a study of T-cell memory formation after mild COVID-19 (dated by TCRdb to about 2021). Regarding the research as a whole: TCR sequence clusters from the two donors were found to be largely donor specific. In two donors, T-cell clones that expanded and contracted after mild COVID-19 were followed by sequencing TCRalpha and TCRbeta repertoires longitudinally. The cohort was made up of two young adult volunteers, one female and one male, who were previously healthy.

PBMCs were isolated by Ficoll-Paque density gradient centrifugation. This clonotype occurred many times. Its antigen is currently not known. No quality values exist for individual bases; no much larger clone is one base distant. The CDR3 numbers 14 residues from cysteine through phenylalanine. CDR3 DNA is the only sequence kept; it has 42 bases, read in frame from the first base. According to the germline V gene, CDR1 reads SGHAT and CDR2 reads FQNNGV. The junction carries 15 bases between V and J, which are trimmed by 5 bases and 5 bases respectively. The paper's findings and limits, for the study overall: Some responding clones were detected in pre-infection memory, suggesting pre-existing cross-reactive memory T cells joined the SARS-CoV-2 response. Only a couple of mild cases were covered by the study, and larger cohorts that include severe cases with pre-infection samples were considered necessary. Clones that contracted from day 15 to 85 showed balanced CD4/CD8 phenotypes, whereas a second wave of clones that expanded from day 15 to 37 leaned towards CD4+. Contracting CD4+ clones were located mainly in the CM and EM memory subsets, whereas CD8+ clones were found to be enriched in EMRA. SARS-CoV-2 specificity of the second-wave clones peaking on day 37 was not confirmed.

The sequencer listed for this sample is Illumina NovaSeq 6000. Using 5'RACE with constant-segment primers, TCRalpha and TCRbeta cDNA libraries were constructed, with sample barcodes and unique molecular identifiers added in the process. RNA was extracted from every sample with Trizol reagent. Amplification of the libraries took two PCR steps, and the second step added a second sample barcode plus Illumina TruSeq adapters. Sequencing of libraries was performed on an Illumina NovaSeq with 2 x 150 bp paired-end reads. The paper's processing steps were these. Reads were demultiplexed and collapsed into UMI-guided consensus sequences with migec v1.2.7. Using mixcr v2.1.11, UMI consensuses were aligned to TRA and TRB V and J templates and then assembled into clonotypes. Clonotypes were classified as expanded or contracted when called significant by both edgeR and NoisET, with noise models trained on biological replicates. For edgeR calls, the thresholds were a false discovery rate-adjusted p below 0.01 and a log2 fold-change of 1. As an exploratory analysis of dynamics, max-normalized trajectories of the 1000 most abundant clonotypes were examined with PCA combined with hierarchical clustering. The CD4 or CD8 phenotype of responding clones was assigned using the separately sequenced CD4+ and CD8+ repertoires. In-frame beta chains were kept once TCRdb had trimmed the public reads at Q25 with fastp and called clones with MiXCR. CDR3 protein sequences are deduplicated, and each keeps its most common genes and DNA. TCRdb, rather than the study authors, made the V and J calls. The sample table lists 27,000 or so distinct CDR3 sequences, approximately 7.4% of them with a count of one. The ten largest clones represent around 14% of the sample.

The chain couples TRBV11-2 to TRBJ2-5; 6 matching bases give a weak D call of TRBD2. This sequence originates from an adult woman who had mild COVID-19 (a few samples of this study predate the infection). The sample titles of this study are shuffled in the database, so cell type and time point are left out; the donor was told from shared clones. Sequenced input: PBMCs or a T cell subset sorted from them (not recorded which). At the DNA level, the sequence is TGTGCCAGCAGCCTAGTCGGGGGATGGGAGACCCAGTACTTC. Translation gives CASSLVGGWETQYF.